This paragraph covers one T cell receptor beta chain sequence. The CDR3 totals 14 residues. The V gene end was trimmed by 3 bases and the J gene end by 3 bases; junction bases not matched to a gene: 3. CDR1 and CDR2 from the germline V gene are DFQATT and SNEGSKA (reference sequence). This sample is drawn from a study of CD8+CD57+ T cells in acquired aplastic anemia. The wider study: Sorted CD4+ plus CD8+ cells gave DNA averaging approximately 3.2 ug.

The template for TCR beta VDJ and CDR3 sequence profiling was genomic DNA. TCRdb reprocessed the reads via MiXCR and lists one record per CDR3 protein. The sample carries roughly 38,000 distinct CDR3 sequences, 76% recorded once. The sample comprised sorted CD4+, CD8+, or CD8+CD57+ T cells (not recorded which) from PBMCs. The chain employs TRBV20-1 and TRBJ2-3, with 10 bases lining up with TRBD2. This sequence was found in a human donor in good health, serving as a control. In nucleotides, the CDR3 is TGCAGTGCTAGCCTAGCGGGAGCGACAGATACGCAGTATTTT. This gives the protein CSASLAGATDTQYF.